This T cell receptor (beta chain) was sequenced for a study of T cells in Graves' hyperthyroidism and ophthalmopathy. The CDR3 regions of TCR beta were amplified from RNA transcripts. RT-PCR in the first round (using the HTBI primer set) targeted the TCR CDR3. TCRdb re-analysed the multiplex PCR reads in MiXCR, keeping a single row per CDR3 protein. The sample comprises 600,000 to 650,000 distinct CDR3 sequences, roughly 20% of which are singletons, and 30% to 40% rests with the top ten. In germline, CDR1 is SGHDN, CDR2 FVKESK. The V gene lost 1 base and the J gene lost 7 bases, with 7 bases spanning the gap. The CDR3 has 12 amino acids. Active moderate-to-severe ophthalmopathy, Clinical Activity Score at least 3, NOSPECS at least 4, under 3 months' duration.

The sequence derives from a man aged 25 to 40 with Graves' ophthalmopathy. Sequenced: blood. V usage is TRBV14 and J usage is TRBJ1-2; D remains ambiguous. CDR3 nucleotides: TGTGCCAGCAGCCAAGGGGTTCGTGGCTACACCTTC. Translating it yields CASSQGVRGYTF.